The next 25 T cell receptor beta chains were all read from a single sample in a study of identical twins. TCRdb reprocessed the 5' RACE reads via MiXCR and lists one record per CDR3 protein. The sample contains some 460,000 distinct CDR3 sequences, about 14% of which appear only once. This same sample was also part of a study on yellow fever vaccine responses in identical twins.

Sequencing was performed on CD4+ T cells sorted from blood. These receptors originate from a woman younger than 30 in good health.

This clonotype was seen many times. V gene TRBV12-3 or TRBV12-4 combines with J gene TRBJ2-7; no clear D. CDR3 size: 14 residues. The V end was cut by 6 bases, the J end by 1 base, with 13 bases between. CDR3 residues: CASSHSRRSYEQYF. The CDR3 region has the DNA TGTGCCAGCAGCCACTCACGGAGATCCTACGAGCAGTACTTC.

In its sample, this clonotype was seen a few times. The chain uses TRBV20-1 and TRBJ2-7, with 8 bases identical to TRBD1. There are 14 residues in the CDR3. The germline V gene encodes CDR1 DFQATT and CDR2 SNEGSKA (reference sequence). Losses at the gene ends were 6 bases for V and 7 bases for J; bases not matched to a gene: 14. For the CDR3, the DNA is TGCAGTGCCCAGAACCGGCAGGGGGCGGGAGAGCAGTACTTC. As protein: CSAQNRQGAGEQYF.

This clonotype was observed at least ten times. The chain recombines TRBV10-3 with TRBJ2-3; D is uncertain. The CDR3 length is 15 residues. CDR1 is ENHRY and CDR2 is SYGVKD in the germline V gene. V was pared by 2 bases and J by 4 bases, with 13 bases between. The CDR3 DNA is TGTGCCATCAGTGAGCGAACAGCGAACCCAGATACGCAGTATTTT. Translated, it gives CAISERTANPDTQYF.

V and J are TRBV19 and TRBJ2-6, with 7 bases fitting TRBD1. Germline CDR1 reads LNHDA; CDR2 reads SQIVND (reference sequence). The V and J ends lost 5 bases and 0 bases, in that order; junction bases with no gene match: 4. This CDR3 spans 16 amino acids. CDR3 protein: CASSRDRDSGANVLTF. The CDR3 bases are TGTGCCAGTAGTCGGGACAGAGACTCTGGGGCCAACGTCCTGACTTTC.

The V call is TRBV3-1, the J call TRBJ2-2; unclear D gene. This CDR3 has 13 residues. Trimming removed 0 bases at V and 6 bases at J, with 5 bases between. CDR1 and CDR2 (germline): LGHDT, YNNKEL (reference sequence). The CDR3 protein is CASSQEVPGELFF. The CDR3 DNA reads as TGTGCCAGCAGCCAAGAGGTCCCCGGGGAGCTGTTTTTT. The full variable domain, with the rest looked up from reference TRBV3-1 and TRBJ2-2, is DTAVSQTPKYLVTQMGNDKSIKCEQNLGHDTMYWYKQDSKKFLKIMFSYNNKELIINETVPNRFSPKSPDKAHLNLHINSLELGDSAVYFCASSQEVPGELFFGEGSRLTVL.

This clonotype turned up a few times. The CDR3 here is CASSPNGGRETQYF. The CDR3 bases are TGTGCCAGCAGCCCTAACGGGGGCAGAGAGACCCAGTACTTC. This chain links TRBV7-2 with TRBJ2-5; D possibly uses TRBD1 or TRBD2 (6 bases each). The CDR3 totals 14 residues. The V gene lost 5 bases and the J gene lost 4 bases, with 14 bases spanning the gap. CDR1 is SGHTA, CDR2 FQGNSA, per germline.

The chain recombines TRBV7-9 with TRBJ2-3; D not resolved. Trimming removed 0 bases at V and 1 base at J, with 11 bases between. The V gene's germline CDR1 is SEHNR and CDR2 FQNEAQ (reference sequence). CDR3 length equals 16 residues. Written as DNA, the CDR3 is TGTGCCAGCAGCTTAGCCCACTCTCCGGGCACAGATACGCAGTATTTT. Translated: CASSLAHSPGTDTQYF. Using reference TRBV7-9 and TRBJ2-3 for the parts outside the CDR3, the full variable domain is DTGVSQNPRHKITKRGQNVTFRCDPISEHNRLYWYRQTLGQGPEFLTYFQNEAQLEKSRLLSDRFSAERPKGSFSTLEIQRTEQGDSAMYLCASSLAHSPGTDTQYFGPGTRLTVL.

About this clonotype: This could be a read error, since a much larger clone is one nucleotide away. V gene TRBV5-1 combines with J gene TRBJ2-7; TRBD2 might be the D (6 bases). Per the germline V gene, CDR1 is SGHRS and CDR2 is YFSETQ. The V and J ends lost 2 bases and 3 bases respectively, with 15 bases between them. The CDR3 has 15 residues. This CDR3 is CASSLPGEPHYEQYF. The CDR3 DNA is TGCGCCAGCAGCTTACCGGGAGAGCCTCACTACGAGCAGTACTTC.

The CDR3 spells CASSSGGQAASEQYF. The CDR3 nucleotides read TGCGCCAGCAGCTCGGGGGGACAGGCAGCATCCGAGCAGTACTTC. This chain uses TRBV5-1 with TRBJ2-7, with a possible D match to TRBD1 (8 bases). V was shortened by 3 bases and J by 6 bases, with 19 bases between the two germline ends. The length of the CDR3 is 15 residues. CDR1 and CDR2 from the germline V gene are SGHRS and YFSETQ.

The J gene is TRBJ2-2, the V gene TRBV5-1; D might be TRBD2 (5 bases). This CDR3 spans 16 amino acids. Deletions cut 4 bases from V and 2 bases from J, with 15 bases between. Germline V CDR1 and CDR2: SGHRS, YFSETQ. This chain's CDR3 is CASSLSRGGNTGELFF. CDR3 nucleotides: TGCGCCAGCAGCCTTAGCCGAGGAGGCAACACCGGGGAGCTGTTTTTT.

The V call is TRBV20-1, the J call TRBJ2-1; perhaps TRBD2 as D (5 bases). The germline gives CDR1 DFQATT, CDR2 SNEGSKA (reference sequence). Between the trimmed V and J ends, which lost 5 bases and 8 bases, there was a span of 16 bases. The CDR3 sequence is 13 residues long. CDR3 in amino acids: CSAPYPTSHEQFF. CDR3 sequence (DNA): TGCAGTGCTCCATACCCTACTAGTCATGAGCAGTTCTTC.

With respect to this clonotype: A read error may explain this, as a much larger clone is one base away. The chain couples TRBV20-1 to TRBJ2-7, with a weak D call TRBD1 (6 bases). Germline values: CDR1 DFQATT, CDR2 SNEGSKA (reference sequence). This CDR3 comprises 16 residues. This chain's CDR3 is CSARGGDRISSHEQYF. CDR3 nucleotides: TGCAGTGCTAGAGGAGGCGACAGGATTAGCTCCCACGAGCAGTACTTC.

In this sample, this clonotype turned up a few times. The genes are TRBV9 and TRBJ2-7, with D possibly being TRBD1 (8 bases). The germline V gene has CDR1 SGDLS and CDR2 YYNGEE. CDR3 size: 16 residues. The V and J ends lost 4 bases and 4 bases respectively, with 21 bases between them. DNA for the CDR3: TGTGCCAGCAGCCCAGCGGGGACAGGCAACCCTTACGAGCAGTACTTC. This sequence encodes CASSPAGTGNPYEQYF.

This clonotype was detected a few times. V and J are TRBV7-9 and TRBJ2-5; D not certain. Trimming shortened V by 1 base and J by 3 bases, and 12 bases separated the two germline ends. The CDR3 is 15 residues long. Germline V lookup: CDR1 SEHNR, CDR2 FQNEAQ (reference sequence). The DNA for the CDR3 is TGTGCCAGCAGCTTAGAGGGCAGGCTTAAAGAGACCCAGTACTTC. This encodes CASSLEGRLKETQYF.

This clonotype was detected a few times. The CDR3 region has the DNA TGTGCCAGCAGCTTAGGACCTGTGGTAGATACGCAGTATTTT. Translating it yields CASSLGPVVDTQYF. V usage is TRBV7-2 and J usage is TRBJ2-3, with D uncertain. CDR1 SGHTA and CDR2 FQGNSA come from the germline V gene. V dropped 1 base and J dropped 5 bases, with 10 bases sitting between them. The CDR3 spans 14 residues.

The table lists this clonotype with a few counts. The CDR3, as DNA: TGTGCCAGCAGCCAAGGTCTCCTATCACAGGGTCCCGCAGACAGGGATGACACCGGGGAGCTGTTTTTT. This codes for CASSQGLLSQGPADRDDTGELFF. This chain connects TRBV3-1 to TRBJ2-2; 7 bases map to TRBD1. With 1 base clipped from V and 3 bases from J, the junction kept 26 bases outside the gene matches. The CDR3 consists of 23 residues. Germline V gene lookup returns CDR1 LGHDT and CDR2 YNNKEL (reference sequence). Variable domain in full (rest from reference TRBV3-1 and TRBJ2-2): DTAVSQTPKYLVTQMGNDKSIKCEQNLGHDTMYWYKQDSKKFLKIMFSYNNKELIINETVPNRFSPKSPDKAHLNLHINSLELGDSAVYFCASSQGLLSQGPADRDDTGELFFGEGSRLTVL.

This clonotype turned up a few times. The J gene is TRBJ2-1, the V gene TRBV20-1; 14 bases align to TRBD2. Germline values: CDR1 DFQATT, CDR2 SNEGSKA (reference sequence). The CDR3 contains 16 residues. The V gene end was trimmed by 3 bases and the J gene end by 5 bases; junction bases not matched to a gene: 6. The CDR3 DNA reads TGCAGTGCTAGGCTGGGACTAGCGGGGGTTAACAATGAGCAGTTCTTC. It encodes CSARLGLAGVNNEQFF.

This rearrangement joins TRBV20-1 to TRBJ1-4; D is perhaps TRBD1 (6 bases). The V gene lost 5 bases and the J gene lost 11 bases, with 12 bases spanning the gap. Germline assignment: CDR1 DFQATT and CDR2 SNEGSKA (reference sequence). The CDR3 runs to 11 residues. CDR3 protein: CSASDRRKLFF. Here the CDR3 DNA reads TGCAGTGCTTCCGACAGGAGGAAACTGTTTTTT.

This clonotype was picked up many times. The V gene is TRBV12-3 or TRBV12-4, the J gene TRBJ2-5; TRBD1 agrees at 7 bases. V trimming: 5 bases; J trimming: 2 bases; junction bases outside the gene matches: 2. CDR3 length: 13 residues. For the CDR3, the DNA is TGTGCCAGCAGTAAGGGACAGCAAGAGACCCAGTACTTC. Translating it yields CASSKGQQETQYF.

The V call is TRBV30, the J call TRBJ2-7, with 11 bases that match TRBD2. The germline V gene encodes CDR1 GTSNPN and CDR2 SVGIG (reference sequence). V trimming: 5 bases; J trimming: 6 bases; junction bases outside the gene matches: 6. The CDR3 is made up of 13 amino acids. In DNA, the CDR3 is TGTGCCTGGTTAGCGGGGGGGCTTGGCGAGCAGTACTTC. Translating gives CAWLAGGLGEQYF.

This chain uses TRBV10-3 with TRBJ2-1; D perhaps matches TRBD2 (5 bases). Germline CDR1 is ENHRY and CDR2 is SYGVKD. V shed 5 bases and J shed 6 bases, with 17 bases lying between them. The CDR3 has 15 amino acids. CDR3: CAISLRVNSGNEQFF. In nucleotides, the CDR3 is TGTGCCATCAGTCTACGGGTAAACAGCGGCAATGAGCAGTTCTTC.

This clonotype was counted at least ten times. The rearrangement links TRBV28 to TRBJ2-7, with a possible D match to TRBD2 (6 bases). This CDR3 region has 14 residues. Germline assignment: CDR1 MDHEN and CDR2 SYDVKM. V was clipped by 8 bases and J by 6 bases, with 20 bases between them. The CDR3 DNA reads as TGTGCCAGCCGTCTCCCGGGACTTGGTTCCGAGCAGTACTTC. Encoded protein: CASRLPGLGSEQYF.

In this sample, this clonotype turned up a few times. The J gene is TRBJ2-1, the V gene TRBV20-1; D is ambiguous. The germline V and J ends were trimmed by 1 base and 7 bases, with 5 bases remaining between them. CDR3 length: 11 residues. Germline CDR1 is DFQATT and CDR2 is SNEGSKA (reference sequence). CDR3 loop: CSARADNEQFF. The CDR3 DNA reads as TGCAGTGCTAGAGCAGATAATGAGCAGTTCTTC.

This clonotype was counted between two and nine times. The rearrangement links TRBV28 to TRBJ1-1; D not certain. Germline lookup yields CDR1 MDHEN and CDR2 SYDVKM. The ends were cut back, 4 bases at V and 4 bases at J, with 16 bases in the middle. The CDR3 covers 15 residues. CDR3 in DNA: TGTGCCAGCAGTTCTCTCGCGGGGATGGGCACTGAAGCTTTCTTT. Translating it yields CASSSLAGMGTEAFF.

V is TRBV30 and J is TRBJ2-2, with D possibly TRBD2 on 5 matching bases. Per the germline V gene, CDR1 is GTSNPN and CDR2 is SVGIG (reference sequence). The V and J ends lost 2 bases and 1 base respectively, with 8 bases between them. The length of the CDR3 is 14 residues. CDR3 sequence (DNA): TGTGCCTGGAGTTCCGGGAAGAACACCGGGGAGCTGTTTTTT. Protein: CAWSSGKNTGELFF.